These 10 T cell receptor beta chains were sequenced from one sample in a study of cytotoxic CD8 clonotypes in ibrutinib-treated CLL. Using immunoSEQ multiplex PCR, the repertoire was profiled, and TCRdb retains in-frame clones only, with some absent. The sample has approximately 120,000 clones, roughly 60% seen once. This specimen consisted of PBMCs, obtained after 24 months of ibrutinib treatment. These receptors came from a human donor with chronic lymphocytic leukemia.

This rearrangement joins TRBV6-1 to TRBJ1-2; D ambiguous. V was shortened by 4 bases and J by 1 base, with 10 bases between the two germline ends. This CDR3 is built from 14 residues. CDR1 MNHNS and CDR2 SASEGT come from the germline V gene. The CDR3 reads CASSGRRVNYGYTF. Written as DNA, the CDR3 is TGTGCCAGCAGTGGAAGAAGGGTTAACTATGGCTACACCTTC.

V gene TRBV20-1 combines with J gene TRBJ1-2; D is unresolved. The ends were cut back, 4 bases at V and 3 bases at J, with 3 bases in the middle. Germline CDR1 reads DFQATT; CDR2 reads SNEGSKA (reference sequence). This CDR3 is built from 10 residues. The DNA for the CDR3 is TGCAGTGCTAAGTACTATGGCTACACCTTC. Its translation: CSAKYYGYTF.

This chain connects TRBV30 to TRBJ1-5; TRBD1 is a possible D gene (6 bases). The V end was cut by 0 bases, the J end by 13 bases, with 10 bases between. Germline-derived CDR1 and CDR2 are GTSNPN and SVGIG (reference sequence). The CDR3 consists of 11 residues. CDR3 sequence (DNA): TGTGCCTGGAGTGTACAGGGACTGCAGCATTTT. Translated: CAWSVQGLQHF.

The J gene is TRBJ1-2, the V gene TRBV30; no firm D call. The ends were cut back, 2 bases at V and 4 bases at J, with 11 bases in the middle. CDR3 size: 13 residues. Germline V lookup: CDR1 GTSNPN, CDR2 SVGIG (reference sequence). This chain's CDR3 is CAWSKDLGYGYTF. The CDR3 DNA sequence: TGTGCCTGGAGTAAGGATCTGGGCTATGGCTACACCTTC.

This clone was observed a handful of times. This chain joins TRBV25-1 and TRBJ2-2; 12 bases align to TRBD2. Germline CDR1 is MGHDK and CDR2 is SYGVNS. The CDR3 contains 17 residues. The junction had 14 bases not matched to a gene; V was cut back by 7 bases and J by 8 bases. CDR3 coding DNA: TGTGCCAGCACCCCTCGGCTAGCGGGGGGGGGACCAGGGGAGCTGTTTTTT. Residues: CASTPRLAGGGPGELFF.

The rearrangement uses TRBV6-6 and TRBJ2-7; TRBD2 might be the D (6 bases). The ends were cut back, 7 bases at V and 9 bases at J, with 13 bases in the middle. The CDR3 is 11 residues long. Germline CDR1 and CDR2: MNHNY and SVGAGI (reference sequence). The CDR3 sequence: CASTNRETQYF. CDR3 nucleotide sequence: TGTGCCAGCACCAACCGGGAGACGCAGTACTTC.

This clone was detected a few times. This chain joins TRBV7-2 and TRBJ2-7, with a possible D match to TRBD2 (6 bases). The CDR3 is 14 residues long. CDR1 SGHTA and CDR2 FQGNSA come from the germline V gene. The germline V and J ends were trimmed by 5 bases and 3 bases, with 14 bases remaining between them. The CDR3 nucleotides read TGTGCCAGCAGCCCCGTGACGGGGGACTACGAGCAGTACTTC. It specifies CASSPVTGDYEQYF. Combining the CDR3 with reference TRBV7-2 and TRBJ2-7 gives the whole variable domain GAGVSQSPSNKVTEKGKDVELRCDPISGHTALYWYRQSLGQGLEFLIYFQGNSAPDKSGLPSDRFSAERTGGSVSTLTIQRTQQEDSAVYLCASSPVTGDYEQYFGPGTRLTVT.

The chain couples TRBV5-6 to TRBJ2-1; 8 bases are shared with TRBD2. Germline CDR1 SGHDT, CDR2 YYEEEE. The CDR3 contains 18 residues. Germline trimming cut 0 bases from V and 8 bases from J; bases unmatched to any gene: 16. The CDR3 DNA reads TGTGCCAGCAGCTTGGCCGGTGTACTCGGCGGGAGGAACGATGAGCAGTTCTTC. As protein: CASSLAGVLGGRNDEQFF.

V is TRBV2 and J is TRBJ1-2; D unclear. Trimming removed 7 bases at V and 3 bases at J, with 6 bases between. Per germline, CDR1 SNHLY and CDR2 FYNNEI. The CDR3 extends over 11 amino acids. CDR3 protein: CASKRDYGYTF. CDR3 nucleotide sequence: TGTGCCAGCAAGAGAGACTATGGCTACACCTTC.

This sequence joins TRBV14 and TRBJ2-3; D assignment may be TRBD1 or TRBD2 (5 bases each). V gave up 4 bases and J gave up 7 bases, with 9 bases separating them. Germline V lookup: CDR1 SGHDN, CDR2 FVKESK. CDR3 length equals 12 residues. This CDR3 reads CASSRGSNTQYF. The CDR3 DNA reads as TGTGCCAGCAGCCGGGGGAGTAATACGCAGTATTTT.